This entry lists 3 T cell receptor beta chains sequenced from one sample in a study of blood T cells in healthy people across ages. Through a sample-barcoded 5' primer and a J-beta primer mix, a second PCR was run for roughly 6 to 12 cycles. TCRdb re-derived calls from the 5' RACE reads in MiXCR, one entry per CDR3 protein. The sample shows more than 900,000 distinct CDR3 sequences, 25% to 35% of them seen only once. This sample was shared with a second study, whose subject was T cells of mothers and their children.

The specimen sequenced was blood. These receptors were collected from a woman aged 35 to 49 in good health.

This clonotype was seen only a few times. In DNA, the CDR3 is TGCAGTGCTCAGGGACAGGGGCCCCTAAAAGCTTTCTTT. Translating gives CSAQGQGPLKAFF. This chain links TRBV20-1 with TRBJ1-1, with 10 bases that match TRBD1. Germline-derived CDR1 and CDR2 are DFQATT and SNEGSKA (reference sequence). The V gene end was trimmed by 5 bases and the J gene end by 9 bases; junction bases not matched to a gene: 9. The CDR3 is 13 residues long.

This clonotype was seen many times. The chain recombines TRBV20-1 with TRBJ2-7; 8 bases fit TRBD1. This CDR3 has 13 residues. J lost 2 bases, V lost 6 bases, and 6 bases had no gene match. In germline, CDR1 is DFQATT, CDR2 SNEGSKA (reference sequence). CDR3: CSASGQVTYEQYF. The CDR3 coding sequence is TGCAGTGCCTCGGGACAGGTAACCTACGAGCAGTACTTC.

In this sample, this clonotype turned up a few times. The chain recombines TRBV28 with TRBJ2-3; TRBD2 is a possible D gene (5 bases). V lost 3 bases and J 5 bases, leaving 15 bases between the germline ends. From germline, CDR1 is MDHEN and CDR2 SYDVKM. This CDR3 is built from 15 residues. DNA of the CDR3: TGTGCCAGCAGTTTCCCGGATGGTCGGGGAGATACGCAGTATTTT. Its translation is CASSFPDGRGDTQYF.